A selection of T cell receptor beta chains follows, all from one sample in a study of cytomegalovirus exposure and HLA in healthy donors. The data were produced by immunoSEQ multiplex PCR, yet TCRdb's version contains in-frame clones alone and is incomplete. The sample lists 180,000 or so clones, roughly 80% occurring once. The sequenced sample was PBMCs. These receptors were obtained from a woman aged 18-29 years in good health and CMV-seropositive. Each CDR3 is given with its conserved first and last residue. A D gene is named only where the DNA matches it firmly. For some rows the clone size is stated as once, few or many, or as a class when expanded; others skip it.

TRBV6-6	NA	TRBD2	TRBJ2-7	TGTGCCAGCAGTTACTCCGGGACTAGCTTCGAGCAGTACTTC	CASSYSGTSFEQYF
TRBV7-9	NA	TRBD2	TRBJ2-1	TGTGCCAGCAGCCCTAGCGGGGGGGCACCCTACAATGAGCAGTTCTTC	CASSPSGGAPYNEQFF
TRBV7-8	NA	NA	TRBJ2-7	TGTGCCAGCAGCTTAGTTCCTAGCGAGTTGGGCTACGAGCAGTACTTC	CASSLVPSELGYEQYF
TRBV11-2	NA	NA	TRBJ2-3	TGTGCCAGCAGCTTGCACAACGGAGGCACAGATACGCAGTATTTT	CASSLHNGGTDTQYF
TRBV14	NA	NA	TRBJ1-4	TGTGCCAGCAGCCGGGGGGAAGCTAATGAAAAACTGTTTTTT	CASSRGEANEKLFF
TRBV7-6	few	NA	TRBJ2-6	TGTGCCAGCAGGGGCCCGCGGGGCGGGGCCAACGTCCTGACTTTC	CASRGPRGGANVLTF
TRBV6-5	once	TRBD1	TRBJ2-2	TGTGCCAGCAGTCCACAGGGGCGGGAGCTGTTTTTT	CASSPQGRELFF
TRBV19	NA	NA	TRBJ1-1	TGTGCGCGGCGGGCTGAAGCTTTCTTT	CARRAEAFF
TRBV19	NA	NA	TRBJ1-3	TGTGCCAGTAGCCCACAGAGCTCTGGAAACACCATATATTTT	CASSPQSSGNTIYF
TRBV30	NA	TRBD1	TRBJ2-7	TGTGCCTGGAGTACCCTGACGGGACAGGGGCCCATCCTCTCCTACGAGCAGTACTTC	CAWSTLTGQGPILSYEQYF
TRBV6-6	NA	NA	TRBJ1-1	TGTGCCAGCAGTTACGGGGGGATCGAGAACACTGAAGCTTTCTTT	CASSYGGIENTEAFF
TRBV10-3	NA	NA	TRBJ1-1	TGTGCCATCAGGAGGGAGACACGGGTTAACCCTGAAGCTTTCTTT	CAIRRETRVNPEAFF
TRBV4-2	NA	NA	TRBJ2-7	TGTGCCAGCAGCCCAGCGGACGGGGACTCCTACGAGCAGTACTTC	CASSPADGDSYEQYF
TRBV4-2	NA	NA	TRBJ1-2	TGTGCCAGCAGCCCTTACGACGCGGGCGGCTACTATGGCTACACCTTC	CASSPYDAGGYYGYTF
TRBV6-6	NA	TRBD1	TRBJ2-7	TGTGCCAGCAGTCGGGACAGGCTCTCCTACGAGCAGTACTTC	CASSRDRLSYEQYF
TRBV7-6	once	NA	TRBJ2-7	TGTGCCAGCAGCTTAGCCGTCGGCAGCGTCGCTTACGAGCAGTACTTC	CASSLAVGSVAYEQYF
TRBV27	few	NA	TRBJ1-1	TGTGCCAGCAGTCCCTCCACAGGGTTGGGCACTGAAGCTTTCTTT	CASSPSTGLGTEAFF
TRBV11-2	once	NA	TRBJ1-3	TGTGCCAGCAGCCAGCCCCGTAGGGCAGGGATCGGCTCTGGAAACACCATATATTTT	CASSQPRRAGIGSGNTIYF
TRBV7-2	few	TRBD2	TRBJ2-3	TGTGCCAGCAGCTTAGGTCGGTTTGGCGGGGGGCCTTTAGATACGCAGTATTTT	CASSLGRFGGGPLDTQYF
TRBV9	NA	TRBD1	TRBJ1-3	TGTGCCAGCAGCGTAGGACCGAGCCAGGGGGCAAGGGGAAACACCATATATTTT	CASSVGPSQGARGNTIYF
TRBV21-1	NA	NA	TRBJ1-5	TGTGCCAGCAGCAAAGCGGCAGGGAATCAGCCCCAGCATTTT	CASSKAAGNQPQHF
TRBV4-1	NA	NA	TRBJ2-1	TGCGCCAGCAGCCCTATAGCGGCCAATGAGCAGTTCTTC	CASSPIAANEQFF
TRBV5-1	NA	NA	TRBJ2-7	TGCGCCAGCAGCTTGGCTTATGGCAGGGTCCACGAGCAGTACTTC	CASSLAYGRVHEQYF
TRBV7-9	NA	NA	TRBJ2-7	TGTGCCAGCAGCCATTCGGAGAGCTCCTACGAGCAGTACTTC	CASSHSESSYEQYF
TRBV28	NA	NA	TRBJ1-2	TGTGCCTCCGGGGGACCGCTCTATGGCTACACCTTC	CASGGPLYGYTF
TRBV27	NA	NA	TRBJ2-2	TGTGCCAGCAGTTTAGGAGGGGTGGGCACCGGGGAGCTGTTTTTT	CASSLGGVGTGELFF
TRBV4-1	few	NA	TRBJ1-4	TGCGCCAGCAGCCCGAGCGGGTTAACTAATGAAAAACTGTTTTTT	CASSPSGLTNEKLFF
TRBV7-6	NA	TRBD1	TRBJ1-1	TGTGCCAGCACCGACAGGGTGGAGGAAGCTTTCTTT	CASTDRVEEAFF
TRBV7-2	NA	NA	TRBJ1-6	TGTGCCAGCAGCTCTAGGCCGATTAGGAGCGGTTCACCCCTCCACTTT	CASSSRPIRSGSPLHF
TRBV15	few	NA	TRBJ1-5	TGTGCCACCAGCAGAGCGAAGCTTGCGTATCAGCCCCAGCATTTT	CATSRAKLAYQPQHF
TRBV7-5	NA	NA	TRBJ1-6	TGTGTCAGAAGCCCCTCGGCGGGCTCCTATAATTCACCCCTCCACTTT	CVRSPSAGSYNSPLHF
TRBV7-8	NA	NA	TRBJ2-5	TGTGCCAGCAGCTTAACGGAGTTAGGGGGCCAAGAGACCCAGTACTTC	CASSLTELGGQETQYF
TRBV23-1	NA	NA	TRBJ1-1	TGCGCCAAGCAGTCGGATAAAGCGCATGGGAACGGCCTGAGGGTTGAAGCTTTCTTT	CAKQSDKAHGNGLRVEAFF
TRBV2	NA	TRBD1	TRBJ2-1	TGTGCCAGCAGAGGACCGGGACAGGGTGGGAGTGAGCAGTTCTTC	CASRGPGQGGSEQFF
TRBV19	NA	TRBD1	TRBJ2-3	TGTGCCAGTAGTTTGACAGGGGGGGGAGATACGCAGTATTTT	CASSLTGGGDTQYF
TRBV2	NA	NA	TRBJ2-4	TGTGCCAGCAGTGGGGGAGAGTCCTGGGACATTCAGTACTTC	CASSGGESWDIQYF
TRBV2	once	TRBD2	TRBJ2-1	TGTGCCAGCAGTAAAATTCGTCCGGGACTAGACTACAATGAGCAGTTCTTC	CASSKIRPGLDYNEQFF
TRBV19	NA	NA	TRBJ2-2	TGTGCCAGTAGTTGGACTACCGGGGAGCTGTTTTTT	CASSWTTGELFF
TRBV4-2	NA	TRBD2	TRBJ2-1	TGTGCCAGCAGCGAAGAAGTAGCGGGGGGTTATGAGGAGCAGTTCTTC	CASSEEVAGGYEEQFF
TRBV6-1	NA	TRBD1	TRBJ1-5	TGTGCCAGCAGCGAACAGGGGGCCCTAAATCAGCCCCAGCATTTT	CASSEQGALNQPQHF
TRBV13	few	TRBD2	TRBJ2-1	TGTGCCAGCAGCTCATTAGGGACTAGCGGGGGCCCCTACAATGAGCAGTTCTTC	CASSSLGTSGGPYNEQFF
TRBV5-8	NA	NA	TRBJ1-5	TGTGCCAGCAGCCTACTGCGGGGTTTTAATCAGCCCCAGCATTTT	CASSLLRGFNQPQHF
TRBV30	NA	TRBD1	TRBJ1-2	TGTGCCTGGAGTTCGAACAGGGGACCATCTAACTATGGCTACACCTTC	CAWSSNRGPSNYGYTF
TRBV13	few	TRBD1	TRBJ1-1	TGTGCCAGCAGCCCCCCGGGACAGGGGGCTGACACTGAAGCTTTCTTT	CASSPPGQGADTEAFF
TRBV10-3	NA	TRBD1	TRBJ1-6	TGTGCCATCAGTGAGGTGTGGACAGGGGATTCACCCCTCCACTTT	CAISEVWTGDSPLHF
TRBV7-9	NA	NA	TRBJ2-7	TGTTCCAGCAGCCCCCCCCTCAGCGGATCCTACGAGCAGTACTTC	CSSSPPLSGSYEQYF
TRBV19	NA	NA	TRBJ1-2	TGTGCCAGTACCTCCGGAGGGGGCTACACCTTC	CASTSGGGYTF
TRBV19	NA	NA	TRBJ1-2	TGTGCCAGTAGTCTCGACGGGGTAACGTTTTCTAACTATGGCTACACCTTC	CASSLDGVTFSNYGYTF
TRBV7-6	NA	NA	TRBJ2-4	TGTGCCAGCAGCCCCACCCGGGGACACAAAAACATTCAGTACTTC	CASSPTRGHKNIQYF
TRBV27	NA	NA	TRBJ2-7	TGTGCCAGCAGTCCGCGACTTGGCTCCTACGAGCAGTACTTC	CASSPRLGSYEQYF
TRBV7-9	NA	NA	TRBJ1-1	TGTGCCAGCAGCTCAACAGGCCGATTAACTGAAGCTTTCTTT	CASSSTGRLTEAFF
TRBV9	few	NA	TRBJ2-7	TGTGCCAGCAGCGTAGACGCCGCAGGCCCCGACCGGAACGAGCAGTACTTC	CASSVDAAGPDRNEQYF